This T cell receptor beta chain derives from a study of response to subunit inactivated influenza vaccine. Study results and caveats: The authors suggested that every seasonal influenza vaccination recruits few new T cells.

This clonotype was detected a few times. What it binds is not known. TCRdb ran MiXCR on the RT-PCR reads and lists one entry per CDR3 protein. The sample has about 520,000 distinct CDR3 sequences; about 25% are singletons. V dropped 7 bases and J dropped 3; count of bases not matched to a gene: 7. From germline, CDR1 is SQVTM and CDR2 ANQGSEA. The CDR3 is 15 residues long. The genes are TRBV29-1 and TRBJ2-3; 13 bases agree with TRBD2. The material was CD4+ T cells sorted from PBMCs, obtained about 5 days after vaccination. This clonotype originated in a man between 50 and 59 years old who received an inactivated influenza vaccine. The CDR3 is CSGRTSGSSTDTQYF. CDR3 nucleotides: TGCAGCGGGAGGACTAGCGGGAGCAGTACAGATACGCAGTATTTT.